These 7 T cell receptor beta chains came from one sample sequenced in a study of T cell repertoires in cytomegalovirus infection. Antigens for these TCRs are unknown. TCRdb used MiXCR to reprocess the reads, holding one entry per CDR3 protein. The top ten clones hold 65% to 80% of a sample with tens of thousands of distinct CDR3 sequences, 25% to 40% of them seen once. The sequencing input was PBMCs, sequenced either directly or after in vitro stimulation (not recorded which). Source of these receptors: a human donor in good health (CMV status not recorded). Some clones in this sample may be carry-over from other donors' samples.

This clonotype was observed a few times. The chain joins TRBV10-3 to TRBJ1-4; tentatively, D is TRBD1 (6 bases). Germline V lookup: CDR1 ENHRY, CDR2 SYGVKD. The CDR3 spans 13 residues. Trimming took 10 bases from V and 6 from J, leaving 15 bases between them. The DNA of the CDR3 is TGTGCCACGAGGGGGGAATCTGATGAAAAACTGTTTTTT. This encodes CATRGESDEKLFF.

Points on this clonotype: The junction departs from germline at one end; a sequencing error may be responsible. The V and J genes are TRBV19 and TRBJ1-5; 8 nucleotides align to TRBD1. The CDR3 loop spans 16 amino acids. The germline V gene encodes CDR1 LNHDA and CDR2 SQIVND (reference sequence). The CDR3 loop is CASSIRTGTSNQPQDF. The CDR3 DNA reads TGTGCCAGTAGTATCAGGACAGGGACAAGCAATCAGCCCCAGGATTTT.

In this sample, this clonotype turned up a few times. The chain couples TRBV19 to TRBJ2-7, with D perhaps TRBD1 (6 bases). V shed 6 bases and J shed 2 bases, with 11 bases lying between them. The CDR3 totals 13 residues. Germline V gene sequence: CDR1 LNHDA, CDR2 SQIVND (reference sequence). The CDR3 DNA reads as TGTGCCAGTAGGCGGACAGATACCTACGAGCAGTACTTC. Protein sequence: CASRRTDTYEQYF. The whole variable domain, filled in from reference TRBV19 and TRBJ2-7, reads DGGITQSPKYLFRKEGQNVTLSCEQNLNHDAMYWYRQDPGQGLRLIYYSQIVNDFQKGDIAEGYSVSREKKESFPLTVTSAQKNPTAFYLCASRRTDTYEQYFGPGTRLTVT.

This clonotype came up a few times. The chain has TRBV7-9 and TRBJ2-3, with no clear D. V dropped 5 bases and J dropped 4 bases, with 7 bases sitting between them. The germline V gene encodes CDR1 SEHNR and CDR2 FQNEAQ (reference sequence). The CDR3 length is 12 residues. DNA for the CDR3: TGTGCCAGCAGCCCCGACCCAGATACGCAGTATTTT. This translates into CASSPDPDTQYF.

This clonotype has a handful of counts. The chain carries TRBV6-2 or TRBV6-3 and TRBJ1-3; D perhaps matches TRBD1 (5 bases). The CDR3 length is 15 residues. Trimming left V 11 bases short and J 0 bases short, with 17 bases between. Per germline, CDR1 MNHEY and CDR2 SVGEGT. The CDR3 DNA is TGTGCCGCGAAGGGGATGGAGAGCTCTGGAAACACCATATATTTT. This codes for CAAKGMESSGNTIYF.

The rearrangement links TRBV5-1 to TRBJ2-1, with TRBD2 identical over 10 bases. V was pared by 4 bases and J by 0 bases, with 7 bases of the junction left unmatched. This CDR3 has 17 amino acids. CDR1 is SGHRS and CDR2 is YFSETQ in the germline V gene. The CDR3 DNA sequence: TGCGCCAGCAGCGAGAACCCTAGCGGGAGCTCCTACAATGAGCAGTTCTTC. The encoded protein is CASSENPSGSSYNEQFF. The full variable domain, its missing parts supplied by reference TRBV5-1 and TRBJ2-1, is KAGVTQTPRYLIKTRGQQVTLSCSPISGHRSVSWYQQTPGQGLQFLFEYFSETQRNKGNFPGRFSGRQFSNSRSEMNVSTLELGDSALYLCASSENPSGSSYNEQFFGPGTRLTVL.

The V and J genes are TRBV6-5 and TRBJ2-7; D gene unclear. V lost 8 bases, J lost 2 bases, and 10 bases lay in between. The CDR3 runs 12 residues. The germline gives CDR1 MNHEY, CDR2 SVGAGI. This chain's CDR3 is CASGHGPYEQYF. The CDR3 DNA reads TGTGCCAGCGGGCACGGACCCTACGAGCAGTACTTC.